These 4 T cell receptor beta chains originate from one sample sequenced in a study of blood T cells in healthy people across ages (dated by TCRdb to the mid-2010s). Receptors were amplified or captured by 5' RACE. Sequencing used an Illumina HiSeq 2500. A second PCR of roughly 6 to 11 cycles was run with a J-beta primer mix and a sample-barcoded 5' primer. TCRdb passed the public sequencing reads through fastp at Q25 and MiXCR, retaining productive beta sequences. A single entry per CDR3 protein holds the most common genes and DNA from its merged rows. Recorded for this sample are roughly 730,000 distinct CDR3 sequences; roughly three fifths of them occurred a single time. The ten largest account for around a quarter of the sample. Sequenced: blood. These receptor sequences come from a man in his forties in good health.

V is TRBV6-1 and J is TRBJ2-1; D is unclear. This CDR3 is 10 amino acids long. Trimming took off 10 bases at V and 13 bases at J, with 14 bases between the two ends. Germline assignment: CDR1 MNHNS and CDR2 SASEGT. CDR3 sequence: CATGQETQFF. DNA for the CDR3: TGTGCCACCGGTCAAGAGACCCAGTTCTTC.

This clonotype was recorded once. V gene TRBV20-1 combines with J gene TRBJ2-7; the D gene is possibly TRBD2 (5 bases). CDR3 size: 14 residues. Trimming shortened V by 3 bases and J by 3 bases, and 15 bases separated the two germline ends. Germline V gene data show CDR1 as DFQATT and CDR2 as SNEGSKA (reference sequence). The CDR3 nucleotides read TGCAGTGCTAGGCGAAGAGCGGCCGACTACGAGCAGTACTTC. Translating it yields CSARRRAADYEQYF.

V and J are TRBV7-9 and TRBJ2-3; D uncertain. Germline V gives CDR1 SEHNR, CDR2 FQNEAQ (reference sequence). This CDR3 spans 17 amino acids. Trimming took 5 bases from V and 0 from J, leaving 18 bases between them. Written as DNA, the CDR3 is TGTGCCAGCAGCCCGATCCCTGGCGCCCCGAGCACAGATACGCAGTATTTT. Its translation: CASSPIPGAPSTDTQYF. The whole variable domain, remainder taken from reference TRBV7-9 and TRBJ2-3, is DTGVSQNPRHKITKRGQNVTFRCDPISEHNRLYWYRQTLGQGPEFLTYFQNEAQLEKSRLLSDRFSAERPKGSFSTLEIQRTEQGDSAMYLCASSPIPGAPSTDTQYFGPGTRLTVL.

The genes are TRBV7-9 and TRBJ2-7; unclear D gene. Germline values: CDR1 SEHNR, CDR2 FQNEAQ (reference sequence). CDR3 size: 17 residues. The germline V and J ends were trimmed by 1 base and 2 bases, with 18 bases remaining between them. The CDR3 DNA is TGTGCCAGCAGCTTAGATTGGGTTGGGCAGTCCACCTACGAGCAGTACTTC. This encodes CASSLDWVGQSTYEQYF.